These 29 T cell receptor beta chains originate from one sample sequenced in a study of blood T cell repertoires in COVID-19 (dated by TCRdb to 2018 to 2020). The library was built by means of the immunoSEQ multiplex PCR assay. TCRdb provides this immuneACCESS table in a form limited to in-frame rearrangements. Some clones are lacking; in checked studies, under half of them reflect an unresolved V gene, and why the rest are absent is not known. In all, the sample holds some 70,000 clones, and roughly 85% of those were seen once. In total, the top ten clones hold more than 1.4% of the sample. Sequenced input: peripheral blood. These TCRs come from an older woman with acute or convalescent COVID-19.

V is TRBV29-1 and J is TRBJ1-5; D ambiguous. V was clipped by 4 bases and J by 6 bases, with 13 bases between them. The CDR3 spans 13 residues. Germline lookup yields CDR1 SQVTM and CDR2 ANQGSEA. CDR3 loop: CSVGFWRGQPQHF. CDR3 nucleotide sequence: TGCAGCGTTGGTTTTTGGAGAGGTCAGCCCCAGCATTTT.

This sequence joins TRBV19 and TRBJ1-5; D is perhaps TRBD1 (5 bases). CDR1 LNHDA and CDR2 SQIVND come from the germline V gene (reference sequence). V was trimmed by 7 bases and J by 3 bases, leaving 16 bases between them. The CDR3 consists of 15 residues. CDR3 DNA: TGTGCCAGTACCCTCATCCAGGGATTCAATCAGCCCCAGCATTTT. Protein: CASTLIQGFNQPQHF.

The chain combines TRBV2 with TRBJ2-2; 8 nucleotides match TRBD2. The CDR3 totals 18 residues. The V and J ends lost 0 bases and 4 bases, in that order; junction bases with no gene match: 10. Germline V lookup: CDR1 SNHLY, CDR2 FYNNEI. The CDR3 is CASSEASLAGLSTGELFF. CDR3 bases: TGTGCCAGCAGTGAAGCTTCCCTAGCGGGCCTTAGCACCGGGGAGCTGTTTTTT.

The rearrangement uses TRBV6-6 and TRBJ1-2, with D unclear. Germline V gene data show CDR1 as MNHNY and CDR2 as SVGAGI (reference sequence). V gave up 5 bases and J gave up 4 bases, with 11 bases separating them. This CDR3 contains 13 residues. This CDR3 is CASSQASPYGYTF. CDR3 nucleotide sequence: TGTGCCAGCAGTCAAGCTTCTCCCTATGGCTACACCTTC.

The chain couples TRBV28 to TRBJ1-2; TRBD1 matches 8 bases. The CDR3 runs 13 residues. Germline CDR1 MDHEN, CDR2 SYDVKM. The junction had 3 bases not matched to a gene; V was cut back by 6 bases and J by 3 bases. This CDR3 reads CASSAGGDYGYTF. DNA for the CDR3: TGTGCCAGCAGCGCAGGGGGCGACTATGGCTACACCTTC.

V usage is TRBV11-2 and J usage is TRBJ1-2; 10 bases fit TRBD1. With 5 bases clipped from V and 4 bases from J, the junction kept 10 bases outside the gene matches. This CDR3 contains 16 residues. Germline V gives CDR1 SGHAT, CDR2 FQNNGV. As DNA, the CDR3 is TGTGCCAGCAGCAACCTCCCGGGACAGGGGACCTATGGCTACACCTTC. Amino acid sequence: CASSNLPGQGTYGYTF.

V gene TRBV10-1 combines with J gene TRBJ2-3, with D hard to call. The CDR3 runs 13 residues. V was cut by 4 bases and J by 4 bases, with 9 bases left in between. The germline gives CDR1 WNHNN, CDR2 SYGVQD (reference sequence). CDR3 loop: CASSGPASDTQYF. The CDR3 region has the DNA TGCGCCAGCAGTGGTCCAGCGTCAGATACGCAGTATTTT.

This clone has only one observation. This sequence joins TRBV19 and TRBJ1-1; 7 bases map to TRBD1. After removal of 3 bases from V and 4 bases from J, the junction contained 5 bases not matched to a gene. The CDR3 totals 14 residues. The germline gives CDR1 LNHDA, CDR2 SQIVND (reference sequence). The CDR3 sequence: CASSIHRGATEAFF. CDR3 bases: TGTGCCAGTAGTATCCACAGGGGTGCCACTGAAGCTTTCTTT.

The genes are TRBV5-3 and TRBJ2-7; D is undetermined. TRBV5-3 is designated an ORF whose function remains uncertain. Trimming stripped 0 bases from V and 3 bases from J, with 13 bases between. This CDR3 is built from 15 residues. For the CDR3, the DNA is TGTGCCAGAAGCTTGGCCTCGACTGAGAACTACGAGCAGTACTTC. Amino acid sequence: CARSLASTENYEQYF.

The chain couples TRBV3-1 (or the pseudogene TRBV3-2) to TRBJ1-2, with D possibly TRBD1 on 6 matching bases. Germline V gives CDR1 LGHDT, CDR2 YNNKEL (reference sequence). V was clipped by 0 bases and J by 6 bases, with 11 bases between them. The CDR3 loop spans 14 amino acids. CDR3 amino acids: CASSQDAGADGYTF. Here the CDR3 DNA reads TGTGCCAGCAGCCAAGATGCGGGGGCCGATGGCTACACCTTC.

The V call is TRBV15, the J call TRBJ1-2; 10 positions match TRBD1. Per germline, CDR1 LNHNV and CDR2 YYDKDF (reference sequence). The trim removed 2 bases at V and 7 bases at J, leaving 7 bases unmatched. The CDR3 length is 15 residues. The CDR3 bases are TGTGCCACCAGCAGATCAAGGACAGGGGGAGCTGGCTACACCTTC. Translated, it gives CATSRSRTGGAGYTF.

This clone was picked up one time. This chain uses TRBV9 with TRBJ1-2; 7 bases align to TRBD1. V lost 0 bases, J lost 1 base, and 6 bases stayed unmatched. Germline values: CDR1 SGDLS, CDR2 YYNGEE. This CDR3 is built from 16 residues. CDR3 in amino acids: CASSVAAGTVNYGYTF. The CDR3 nucleotides read TGTGCCAGCAGCGTAGCCGCTGGGACAGTTAACTATGGCTACACCTTC.

V and J are TRBV2 and TRBJ1-5, with D uncertain. The CDR3 extends over 15 amino acids. Germline V gives CDR1 SNHLY, CDR2 FYNNEI. The V gene lost 5 bases and the J gene lost 0 bases, with 11 bases spanning the gap. For the CDR3, the DNA is TGTGCCAGCAGTTCCTCAGGATATAGCAATCAGCCCCAGCATTTT. Its translation: CASSSSGYSNQPQHF.

The chain carries TRBV3-1 (or the pseudogene TRBV3-2) and TRBJ2-3; 11 bases are a match to TRBD2. The V and J ends lost 2 bases and 2 bases, in that order; junction bases with no gene match: 3. Germline V lookup: CDR1 LGHDT, CDR2 YNNKEL (reference sequence). This CDR3 contains 16 residues. CDR3 loop: CASSQLAGGPTDTQYF. CDR3 nucleotides: TGTGCCAGCAGCCAACTAGCGGGGGGACCCACAGATACGCAGTATTTT.

The chain combines TRBV11-3 with TRBJ1-1; TRBD1 matches at 8 bases. V was pared by 6 bases and J by 1 base, with 7 bases of the junction left unmatched. This CDR3 is built from 15 residues. The germline gives CDR1 SGHNT, CDR2 YENEEA. CDR3 sequence: CASSPQGTGNTEAFF. The CDR3 DNA reads as TGTGCCAGCAGTCCCCAAGGGACAGGGAACACTGAAGCTTTCTTT.

This clone has more than one count but fewer than ten. The CDR3 protein is CASSLGGGGPNEQFF. The CDR3 nucleotides are TGCGCCAGCAGCTTGGGCGGGGGGGGCCCCAATGAGCAGTTCTTC. The chain recombines TRBV5-1 with TRBJ2-1, with 9 bases aligning to TRBD2. The CDR3 sequence is 15 residues long. Germline V CDR1 and CDR2: SGHRS, YFSETQ. The V segment lost 0 bases and the J segment 6 bases; nucleotides outside the gene matches: 4.

Written as DNA, the CDR3 is TGTGCCAGCAGTTACTTTCCCGGGACAGGAGGCAATGGCTACACCTTC. Amino acids: CASSYFPGTGGNGYTF. V and J are TRBV6-6 and TRBJ1-2; TRBD1 agrees at 8 bases. CDR3 length: 16 residues. Germline assignment: CDR1 MNHNY and CDR2 SVGAGI (reference sequence). Trimming removed 1 base from V and 6 bases from J; junction bases left unmatched: 10.

This clone was seen a handful of times. This sequence joins TRBV7-9 and TRBJ2-3; 9 bases line up with TRBD2. Trimming removed 4 bases from V and 6 bases from J; junction bases left unmatched: 8. Germline lookup yields CDR1 SEHNR and CDR2 FQNEAQ (reference sequence). The CDR3 has 15 residues. CDR3 sequence: CASSWRASGVDTQYF. The CDR3 DNA follows: TGTGCCAGCAGCTGGAGGGCTAGCGGGGTGGATACGCAGTATTTT.

This clone was found a few times. This chain joins TRBV3-1 (or the pseudogene TRBV3-2) and TRBJ2-5, with D perhaps matching TRBD2 (6 bases). V was shortened by 1 base and J by 1 base, with 7 bases between the two germline ends. The CDR3 contains 14 residues. Germline V gene lookup returns CDR1 LGHDT and CDR2 YNNKEL (reference sequence). CDR3 loop: CASSQGRGQETQYF. In DNA form, the CDR3 reads TGTGCCAGCAGCCAAGGGAGGGGCCAAGAGACCCAGTACTTC.

The rearrangement links TRBV11-3 to TRBJ2-3; no firm D call. The CDR3 length is 15 residues. Trimming left V 1 base short and J 5 bases short, with 13 bases between. Germline V CDR1 and CDR2: SGHNT, YENEEA. The CDR3 spells CASSLGPNVGDTQYF. CDR3 nucleotides: TGTGCCAGCAGCTTAGGCCCTAACGTCGGAGATACGCAGTATTTT.

This clone was seen a single time. The rearrangement uses TRBV15 and TRBJ1-1; tentatively, D is TRBD1 (6 bases). The V end lost 2 bases, the J end lost 5 bases, and 12 bases lay between the germline ends. This CDR3 is 14 amino acids long. Germline V lookup: CDR1 LNHNV, CDR2 YYDKDF (reference sequence). Here the CDR3 reads CATSRYRVRTEAFF. The CDR3, as DNA: TGTGCCACCAGCAGATACAGGGTCAGGACTGAAGCTTTCTTT.

The chain employs TRBV21-1 and TRBJ2-7; no check of the table's D call, TRBD1, against the DNA was made. TRBV21-1 is noted as a pseudogene. This CDR3 comprises 14 residues. CDR3 region: CAIIRDRSYYEQYF. In DNA, the CDR3 is TGTGCCATAATCCGGGACAGGTCGTACTACGAGCAGTACTTC.

The genes are TRBV5-4 and TRBJ2-5, with 7 positions matching TRBD2. V gave up 2 bases and J gave up 3 bases; unmatched junction bases: 13. Germline lookup yields CDR1 SGHNT and CDR2 YYREEE (reference sequence). The CDR3 sequence is 17 residues long. The CDR3 DNA reads TGTGCCAGCAGCTTTCTCGGGGGAGCGGGGCCAGAAGAGACCCAGTACTTC. As protein: CASSFLGGAGPEETQYF.

This rearrangement joins TRBV4-1 to TRBJ2-7; 10 nucleotides align to TRBD1. CDR3 length: 17 amino acids. The V segment lost 0 bases and the J segment 4 bases; nucleotides outside the gene matches: 9. Germline CDR1 is MGHRA and CDR2 is YSYEKL. The DNA of the CDR3 is TGCGCCAGCAGCCAAGATGTATTAGGGACAGGGGATTACGAGCAGTACTTC. Its translation is CASSQDVLGTGDYEQYF.

The V and J genes are TRBV25-1 and TRBJ1-3; D remains ambiguous. V was pared by 7 bases and J by 2 bases, with 15 bases between. The CDR3 sequence is 15 residues long. Germline CDR1 and CDR2: MGHDK and SYGVNS. CDR3 DNA sequence: TGTGCCAGCAAACCTAAGACACCGGCTGGAAACACCATATATTTT. Amino acid sequence: CASKPKTPAGNTIYF.

This clone has only one observation. The CDR3 here is CSVGGAQSGANVLTF. In DNA form, the CDR3 reads TGCAGCGTCGGGGGGGCTCAATCTGGGGCCAACGTCCTGACTTTC. The rearrangement joins TRBV29-1 to TRBJ2-6, with 8 bases fitting TRBD2. The CDR3 is 15 residues long. The J segment lost 1 base and the V segment lost 6 bases, leaving 5 bases of the junction unmatched. Germline-derived CDR1 and CDR2 are SQVTM and ANQGSEA.

J is TRBJ2-2 and V is TRBV6-4; 13 bases are a match to TRBD2. J was trimmed by 4 bases and V by 4 bases; bases with no gene match: 0. Germline CDR1 is MRHNA and CDR2 is SNTAGT. The CDR3 has 15 amino acids. CDR3 region: CASSGTSGSTGELFF. The CDR3 DNA follows: TGTGCCAGCAGTGGGACTAGCGGGAGCACCGGGGAGCTGTTTTTT.

This clone showed up just a few times. The gene calls are TRBV27 and TRBJ1-4, with D unresolved. The CDR3 totals 17 residues. The ends were cut back, 5 bases at V and 7 bases at J, with 23 bases in the middle. Germline V gene sequence: CDR1 MNHEY, CDR2 SMNVEV (reference sequence). The CDR3, as DNA: TGTGCCAGCAGTCCGCCGAAGGTTGCGTGGAGTGGTGAAAAACTGTTTTTT. Residues: CASSPPKVAWSGEKLFF. The full variable domain, completed using reference TRBV27 and TRBJ1-4, is EAQVTQNPRYLITVTGKKLTVTCSQNMNHEYMSWYRQDPGLGLRQIYYSMNVEVTDKGDVPEGYKVSRKEKRNFPLILESPSPNQTSLYFCASSPPKVAWSGEKLFFGSGTQLSVL.

This clone came up once. The chain carries TRBV7-2 and TRBJ2-1; 10 nucleotides line up with TRBD2. The trim removed 5 bases at V and 6 bases at J, leaving 4 bases unmatched. The CDR3 runs to 14 residues. Germline V gene sequence: CDR1 SGHTA, CDR2 FQGNSA. CDR3 in DNA: TGTGCCAGCAGCCCAGCTAGCGGGGGCAATGAGCAGTTCTTC. Translating it yields CASSPASGGNEQFF.